The 9 T cell receptor beta chains below all came from one sample that was sequenced in a study of blood T cell repertoires in COVID-19. Method: immunoSEQ multiplex PCR; TCRdb's copy keeps in-frame clones and lacks some. The table has about 340,000 clones, 75% to 90% seen once. The sample was peripheral blood. These receptors came from a woman in her fifties or sixties with COVID-19, enrolled during active disease.

Comment on this clone: The same CDR3 arises from other DNA sequences in this sample as well. V usage is TRBV18 and J usage is TRBJ2-7; TRBD1 aligns across 7 bases. The V segment lost 2 bases and the J segment 2 bases; nucleotides outside the gene matches: 0. This CDR3 comprises 13 residues. Germline V gives CDR1 KGHSH, CDR2 LQKENI. The CDR3 region has the DNA TGTGCCAGCTCACCAGACAGGGCCTACGAGCAGTACTTC. Protein sequence: CASSPDRAYEQYF.

This sequence joins TRBV6-4 and TRBJ2-1; 8 bases map to TRBD2. There are 14 residues in the CDR3. Germline loops: CDR1 MRHNA, CDR2 SNTAGT. V trimming: 7 bases; J trimming: 8 bases; junction bases outside the gene matches: 10. The CDR3 coding sequence is TGTGCCAGCACCCCCACGGGGGGGGCCCATGAGCAGTTCTTC. Residues: CASTPTGGAHEQFF.

V usage is TRBV7-9 and J usage is TRBJ1-1; TRBD1 matches 7 bases. Per the germline V gene, CDR1 is SEHNR and CDR2 is FQNEAQ (reference sequence). The CDR3 consists of 15 residues. V lost 5 bases to trimming and J lost 3 bases; unmatched junction nucleotides: 9. The chain's CDR3 is CASSHAKGAHTEAFF. The CDR3, as DNA: TGTGCCAGCAGCCATGCGAAGGGGGCGCACACTGAAGCTTTCTTT. The entire variable domain, with the rest obtained from reference TRBV7-9 and TRBJ1-1, is as follows: DTGVSQNPRHKITKRGQNVTFRCDPISEHNRLYWYRQTLGQGPEFLTYFQNEAQLEKSRLLSDRFSAERPKGSFSTLEIQRTEQGDSAMYLCASSHAKGAHTEAFFGQGTRLTVV.

This chain links TRBV4-1 with TRBJ2-7; 10 bases fit TRBD1. This CDR3 is built from 16 residues. The V and J ends lost 0 bases and 5 bases, in that order; junction bases with no gene match: 7. CDR1 and CDR2 (germline): MGHRA, YSYEKL. The CDR3 loop reads CASSQEGPTGGDEQYF. The CDR3 DNA reads TGCGCCAGCAGCCAAGAAGGTCCGACAGGGGGCGACGAGCAGTACTTC.

The V gene is TRBV7-9, the J gene TRBJ2-3; D possibly corresponds to TRBD2 (6 bases). The V end lost 3 bases, the J end lost 2 bases, and 9 bases lay between the germline ends. Germline V CDR1 and CDR2: SEHNR, FQNEAQ (reference sequence). This CDR3 is 14 amino acids long. The CDR3 region has the DNA TGTGCCAGCAGCTTGGCGGGGTTCACAGATACGCAGTATTTT. Amino acids: CASSLAGFTDTQYF.

The rearrangement uses TRBV2 and TRBJ2-3, with D possibly being TRBD2 (5 bases). Germline CDR1 SNHLY, CDR2 FYNNEI. Trimming left V 5 bases short and J 5 bases short, with 11 bases between. This CDR3 spans 13 amino acids. The CDR3 spells CASSYTEGDTQYF. DNA for the CDR3: TGTGCCAGCAGTTATACTGAGGGAGATACGCAGTATTTT. The full variable domain, with the rest looked up from reference TRBV2 and TRBJ2-3, is EPEVTQTPSHQVTQMGQEVILRCVPISNHLYFYWYRQILGQKVEFLVSFYNNEISEKSEIFDDQFSVERPDGSNFTLKIRSTKLEDSAMYFCASSYTEGDTQYFGPGTRLTVL.

The count of this clone is one. The CDR3 sequence is CASSSRTRGEETQYF. For the CDR3, the DNA is TGTGCCAGCAGTTCTAGGACCAGGGGGGAAGAGACCCAGTACTTC. The rearrangement joins TRBV28 to TRBJ2-5, with D possibly TRBD1 on 7 matching bases. Germline V gene sequence: CDR1 MDHEN, CDR2 SYDVKM. Trimming shortened V by 4 bases and J by 3 bases, and 15 bases separated the two germline ends. The CDR3 contains 15 residues. The full variable domain, completed using reference TRBV28 and TRBJ2-5, is DVKVTQSSRYLVKRTGEKVFLECVQDMDHENMFWYRQDPGLGLRLIYFSYDVKMKEKGDIPEGYSVSREKKERFSLILESASTNQTSMYLCASSSRTRGEETQYFGPGTRLLVL.

The gene calls are TRBV10-2 and TRBJ1-2, with TRBD1 as a possible D gene (6 bases). Germline V gene sequence: CDR1 WSHSY, CDR2 SAAADI. CDR3 length equals 15 residues. V was trimmed by 8 bases and J by 5 bases, leaving 21 bases between them. The CDR3 nucleotides are TGCGCCAGCTCCATTCCAGCGGGACACTTATATGGCTACACCTTC. This gives the protein CASSIPAGHLYGYTF.

The chain combines TRBV19 with TRBJ2-7; 11 positions agree with TRBD1. From germline, CDR1 is LNHDA and CDR2 SQIVND (reference sequence). The CDR3 sequence is 15 residues long. The junction had 3 bases not matched to a gene; V was cut back by 2 bases and J by 3 bases. DNA for the CDR3: TGTGCCAGTAGTATACCCGGGACAGGGGGCTACGAGCAGTACTTC. This gives the protein CASSIPGTGGYEQYF.